Here is one T cell receptor (beta chain) with its context. Its specificity is not known. This entry comes from a study of OX40 agonist ivuxolimab in advanced cancers. Profiled with immunoSEQ multiplex PCR; TCRdb holds only in-frame clones, not every one. This sample has about 130,000 clones; around 92% occur once, and the top ten carry 0.8% to 1%. Study observations and caveats: Expanded peripheral T-cell antigen specificity went undetermined.

Germline values: CDR1 MDHEN, CDR2 SYDVKM. There are 14 residues in the CDR3. V lost 10 bases and J lost 2; bases outside the gene matches: 11. The V gene is TRBV28, the J gene TRBJ2-7; 7 bases agree with TRBD1. This TCR was sampled from an adult with an advanced solid tumor such as melanoma, head and neck, liver or kidney cancer. The sequences come from CD4+ or CD8+ T cells sorted from blood, collected in a trial of the OX40 agonist ivuxolimab. The CDR3 coding sequence is TGTGCCATCACAACCGGGACAGCAACCTACGAGCAGTACTTC. This translates into CAITTGTATYEQYF.